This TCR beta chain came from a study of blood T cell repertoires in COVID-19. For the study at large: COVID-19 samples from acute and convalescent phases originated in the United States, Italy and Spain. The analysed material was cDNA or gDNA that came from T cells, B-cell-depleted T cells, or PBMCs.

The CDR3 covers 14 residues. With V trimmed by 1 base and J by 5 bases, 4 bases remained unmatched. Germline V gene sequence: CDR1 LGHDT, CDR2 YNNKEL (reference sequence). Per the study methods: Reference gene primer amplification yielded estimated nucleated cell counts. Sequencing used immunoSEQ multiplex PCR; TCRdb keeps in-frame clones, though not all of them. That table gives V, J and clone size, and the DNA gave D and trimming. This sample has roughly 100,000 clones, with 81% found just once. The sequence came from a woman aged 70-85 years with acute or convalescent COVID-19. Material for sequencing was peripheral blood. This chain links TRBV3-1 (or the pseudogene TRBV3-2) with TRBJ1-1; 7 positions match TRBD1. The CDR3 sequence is CASSQVDRATEAFF. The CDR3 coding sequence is TGTGCCAGCAGCCAAGTTGACAGGGCTACTGAAGCTTTCTTT.